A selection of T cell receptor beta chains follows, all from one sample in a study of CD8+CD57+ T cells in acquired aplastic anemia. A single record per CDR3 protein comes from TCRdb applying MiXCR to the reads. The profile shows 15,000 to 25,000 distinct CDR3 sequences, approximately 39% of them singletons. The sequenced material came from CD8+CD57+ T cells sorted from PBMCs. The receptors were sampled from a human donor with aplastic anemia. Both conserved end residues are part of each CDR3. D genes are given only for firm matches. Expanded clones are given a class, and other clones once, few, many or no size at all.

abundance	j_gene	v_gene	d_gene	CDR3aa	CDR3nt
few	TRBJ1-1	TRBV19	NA	CASRGGNTEAFF	TGTGCCAGCCGTGGGGGGAACACTGAAGCTTTCTTT
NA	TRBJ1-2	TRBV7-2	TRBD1	CASSLVTGGDYGYTF	TGTGCCAGCAGCTTAGTGACAGGGGGGGACTATGGCTACACCTTC
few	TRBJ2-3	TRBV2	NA	CASSVERTDTQYF	TGTGCCAGCAGTGTCGAACGGACAGATACGCAGTATTTT
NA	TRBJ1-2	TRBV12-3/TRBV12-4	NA	CASSPDRFFNYGYTF	TGTGCCAGCAGCCCTGACAGGTTTTTTAACTATGGCTACACCTTC
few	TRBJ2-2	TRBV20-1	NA	CSASVNPNTGELFF	TGCAGTGCTAGTGTCAATCCGAACACCGGGGAGCTGTTTTTT
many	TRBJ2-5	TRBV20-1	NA	CSARLVSQETQYF	TGCAGTGCTAGACTCGTAAGCCAGGAGACCCAGTACTTC
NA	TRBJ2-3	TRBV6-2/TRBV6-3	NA	CASSYSQAMGTDTQYF	TGTGCCAGCAGTTACTCCCAGGCCATGGGCACAGATACGCAGTATTTT
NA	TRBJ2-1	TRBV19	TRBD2	CASSMDLSGVGNEQFF	TGTGCCAGTAGTATGGATCTTAGCGGGGTGGGCAATGAGCAGTTCTTC
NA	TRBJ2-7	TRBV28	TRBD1	CASRLTGTGGAGEQYF	TGTGCCAGCAGGCTAACAGGGACAGGGGGCGCGGGGGAGCAGTACTTC
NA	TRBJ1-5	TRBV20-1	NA	CSLGRLGRDIRSPQHF	TGCAGTTTGGGGAGGCTGGGTCGGGACATCCGTAGTCCCCAGCATTTT
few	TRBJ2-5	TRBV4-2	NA	CASSHADGGETQYF	TGTGCCAGCAGCCACGCTGATGGGGGGGAGACCCAGTACTTC